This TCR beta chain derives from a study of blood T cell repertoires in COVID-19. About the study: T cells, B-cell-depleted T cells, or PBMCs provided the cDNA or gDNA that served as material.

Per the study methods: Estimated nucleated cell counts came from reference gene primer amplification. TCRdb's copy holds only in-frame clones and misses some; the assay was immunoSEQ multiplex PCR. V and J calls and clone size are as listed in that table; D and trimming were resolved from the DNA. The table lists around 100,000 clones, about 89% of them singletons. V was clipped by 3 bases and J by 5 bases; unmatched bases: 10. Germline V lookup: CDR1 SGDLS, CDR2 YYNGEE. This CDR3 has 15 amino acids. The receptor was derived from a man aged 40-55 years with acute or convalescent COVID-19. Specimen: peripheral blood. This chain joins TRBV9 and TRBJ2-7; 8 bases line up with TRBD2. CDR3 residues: CASSETMRAGDEQYF. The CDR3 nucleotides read TGTGCCAGCAGCGAAACTATGAGAGCGGGAGACGAGCAGTACTTC.